This T cell receptor (beta chain) was sequenced in a study of T cell responses to AZD1222 COVID-19 vaccine. General study results and limits: At baseline, just a handful of AZD1222 recipients tested seropositive. Clonal diversity was possibly underestimated, and the donors were mostly white British, with more females. The peak T cell response came first, and repertoires were sampled only after it.

Germline V lookup: CDR1 LGHDT, CDR2 YNNKEL (reference sequence). Losses at the gene ends were 5 bases for V and 3 bases for J; bases not matched to a gene: 3. The CDR3 is 13 amino acids. A note on this clone: Its antigen is still unknown.

Generated by immunoSEQ multiplex PCR, the TCRdb table keeps only in-frame clones and is missing some. The sample holds roughly 75,000 clones, about 83% seen once. This sample comprised peripheral blood, obtained on day 0 of AZD1222 vaccination. The receptor's source is an adult in good health. The rearrangement uses TRBV3-1 (or the pseudogene TRBV3-2) and TRBJ1-2; TRBD1 agrees at 7 bases. The CDR3 sequence: CASSSDRYYGYTF. The CDR3 region has the DNA TGTGCCAGCAGCTCGGACAGGTACTATGGCTACACCTTC.